What follows is one TCR beta chain and its context. The PCR employed 60 Vbeta primers together with 13 Jbeta primers. The protocol was immunoSEQ multiplex PCR, while the TCRdb copy is restricted to in-frame clones and leaves out a portion. The data hold about 150,000 clones, with about 85% observed a single time. This entry is derived from a study of cytomegalovirus exposure and HLA in healthy donors. The specimen sequenced was PBMCs. The receptor's source is a male donor in good health and CMV-seropositive.

CDR3 in DNA: TGTGCCAGCTCACCAGAGGCGGGAATGAACACCGGGGAGCTGTTTTTT. Protein sequence: CASSPEAGMNTGELFF. This chain connects TRBV18 to TRBJ2-2; a weak D match, TRBD2 (6 bases). The CDR3 is 16 residues long. The germline CDR1 and CDR2 sequences are KGHSH and LQKENI. V gave up 2 bases and J gave up 1 base, with 11 bases separating them.